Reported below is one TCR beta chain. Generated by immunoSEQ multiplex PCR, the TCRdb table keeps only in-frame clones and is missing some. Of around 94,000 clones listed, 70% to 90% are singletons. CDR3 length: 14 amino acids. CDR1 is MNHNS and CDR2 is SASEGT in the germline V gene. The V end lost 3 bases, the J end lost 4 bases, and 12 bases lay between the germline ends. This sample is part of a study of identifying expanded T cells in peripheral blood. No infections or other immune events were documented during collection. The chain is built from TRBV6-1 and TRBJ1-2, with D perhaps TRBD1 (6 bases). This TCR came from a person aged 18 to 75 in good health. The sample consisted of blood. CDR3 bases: TGTGCCAGCAGTGATCAAGGGACAAGCTATGGCTACACCTTC. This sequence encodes CASSDQGTSYGYTF.